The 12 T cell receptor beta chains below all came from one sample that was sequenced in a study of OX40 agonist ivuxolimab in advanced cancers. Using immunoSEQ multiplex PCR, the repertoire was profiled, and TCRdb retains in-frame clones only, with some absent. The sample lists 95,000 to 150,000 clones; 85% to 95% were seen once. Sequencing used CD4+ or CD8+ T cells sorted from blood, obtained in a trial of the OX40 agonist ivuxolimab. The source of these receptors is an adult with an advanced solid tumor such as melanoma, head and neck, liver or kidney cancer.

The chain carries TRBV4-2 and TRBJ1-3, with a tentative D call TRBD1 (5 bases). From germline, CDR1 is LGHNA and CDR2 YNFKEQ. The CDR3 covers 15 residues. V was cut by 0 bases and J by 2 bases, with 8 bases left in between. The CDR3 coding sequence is TGTGCCAGCAGCCAAGATTCGGGGCCTGGAAACACCATATATTTT. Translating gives CASSQDSGPGNTIYF.

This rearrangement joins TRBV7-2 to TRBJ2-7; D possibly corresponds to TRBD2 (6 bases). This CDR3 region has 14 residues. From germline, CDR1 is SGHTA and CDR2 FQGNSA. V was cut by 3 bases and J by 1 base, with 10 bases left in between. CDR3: CASSLGGVSYEQYF. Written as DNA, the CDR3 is TGTGCCAGCAGCTTGGGAGGCGTATCCTACGAGCAGTACTTC.

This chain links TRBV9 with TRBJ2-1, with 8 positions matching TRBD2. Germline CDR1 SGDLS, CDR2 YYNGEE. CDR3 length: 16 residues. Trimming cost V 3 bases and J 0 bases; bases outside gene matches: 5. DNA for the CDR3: TGTGCCAGCAGCGCCGGGGGGGCAGCCTCCTACAATGAGCAGTTCTTC. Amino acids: CASSAGGAASYNEQFF.

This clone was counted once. This CDR3 reads CANTPDREVEAFF. The CDR3 DNA sequence: TGTGCCAACACCCCAGACAGGGAGGTTGAAGCTTTCTTT. The chain links TRBV2 to TRBJ1-1; TRBD1 matches 7 bases. Germline CDR1 reads SNHLY; CDR2 reads FYNNEI. The CDR3 spans 13 residues. J was trimmed by 7 bases and V by 10 bases; bases with no gene match: 12.

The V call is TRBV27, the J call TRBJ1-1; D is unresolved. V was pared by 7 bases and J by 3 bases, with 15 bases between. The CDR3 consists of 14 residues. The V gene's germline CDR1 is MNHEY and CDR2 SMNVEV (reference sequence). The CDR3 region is CASTSGVEYTEAFF. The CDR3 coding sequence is TGTGCCAGCACCTCCGGGGTAGAGTACACTGAAGCTTTCTTT.

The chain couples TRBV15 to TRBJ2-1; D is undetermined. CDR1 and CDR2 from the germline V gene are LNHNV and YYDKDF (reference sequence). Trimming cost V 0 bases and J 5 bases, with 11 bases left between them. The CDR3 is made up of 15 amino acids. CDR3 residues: CATSREVTTNNEQFF. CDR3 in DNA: TGTGCCACCAGCAGAGAGGTAACTACGAACAATGAGCAGTTCTTC.

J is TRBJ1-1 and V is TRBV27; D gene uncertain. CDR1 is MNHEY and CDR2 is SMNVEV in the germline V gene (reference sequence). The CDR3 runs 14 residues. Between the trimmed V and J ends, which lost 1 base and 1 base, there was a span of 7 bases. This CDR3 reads CASSLLYGNTEAFF. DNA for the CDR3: TGTGCCAGCAGTTTATTGTACGGGAACACTGAAGCTTTCTTT.

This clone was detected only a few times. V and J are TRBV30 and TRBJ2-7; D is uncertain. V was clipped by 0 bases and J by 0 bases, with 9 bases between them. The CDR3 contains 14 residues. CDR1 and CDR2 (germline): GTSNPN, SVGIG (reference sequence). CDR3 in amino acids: CAWSVPHSSYEQYF. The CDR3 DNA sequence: TGTGCCTGGAGTGTACCGCACAGCTCCTACGAGCAGTACTTC.

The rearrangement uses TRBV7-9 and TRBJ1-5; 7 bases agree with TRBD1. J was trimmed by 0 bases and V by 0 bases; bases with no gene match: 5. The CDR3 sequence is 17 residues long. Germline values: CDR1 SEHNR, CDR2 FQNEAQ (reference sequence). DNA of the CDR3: TGTGCCAGCAGCTTAGCCAGGGGGGGCCGTAGCAATCAGCCCCAGCATTTT. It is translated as CASSLARGGRSNQPQHF.

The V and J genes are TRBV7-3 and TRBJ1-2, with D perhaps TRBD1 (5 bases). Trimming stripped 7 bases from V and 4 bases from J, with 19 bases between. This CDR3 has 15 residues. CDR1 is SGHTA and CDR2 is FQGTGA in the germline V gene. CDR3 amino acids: CASTPPPQVCYGYTF. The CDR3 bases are TGTGCCAGCACCCCGCCCCCACAGGTATGCTATGGCTACACCTTC.

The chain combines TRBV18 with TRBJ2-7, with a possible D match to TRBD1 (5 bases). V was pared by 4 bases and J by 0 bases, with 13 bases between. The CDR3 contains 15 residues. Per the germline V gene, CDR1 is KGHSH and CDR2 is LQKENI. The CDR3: CASSQGSDISYEQYF. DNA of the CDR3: TGTGCCAGCTCACAAGGATCGGACATCTCCTACGAGCAGTACTTC.

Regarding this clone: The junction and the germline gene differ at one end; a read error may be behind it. The CDR3 sequence is CASTLTPGGTEAFF. The CDR3 DNA sequence: TGTGCCAGCACCTTAACTCCGGGGGGCACTGAAGCTTTCTTT. The chain joins TRBV7-2 to TRBJ1-1, with TRBD1 as a possible D gene (5 bases). Germline loops: CDR1 SGHTA, CDR2 FQGNSA. CDR3 length: 14 residues.